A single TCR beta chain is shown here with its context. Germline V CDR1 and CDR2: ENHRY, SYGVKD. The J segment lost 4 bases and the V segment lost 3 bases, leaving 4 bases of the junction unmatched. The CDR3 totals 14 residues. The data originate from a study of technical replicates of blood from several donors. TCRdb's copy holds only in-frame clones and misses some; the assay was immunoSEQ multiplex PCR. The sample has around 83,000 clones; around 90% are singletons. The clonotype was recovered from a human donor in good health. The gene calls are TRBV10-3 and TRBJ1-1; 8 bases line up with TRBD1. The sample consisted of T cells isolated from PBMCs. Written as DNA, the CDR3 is TGTGCCATCAGTGAAGTGACAGGGGTCACTGAAGCTTTCTTT. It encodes CAISEVTGVTEAFF.